This T cell receptor beta chain derives from a study of blood T cell repertoires in COVID-19. Study-level background: The study drew acute and convalescent COVID-19 samples from the United States, Italy and Spain. PBMCs, B-cell-depleted T cells, or T cells were the source of the cDNA or gDNA that made up the material.

Under the authors' procedure: Reference gene primer amplification yielded estimated nucleated cell counts. The repertoire was sequenced with immunoSEQ multiplex PCR; TCRdb's copy has only in-frame clones and lacks some. The V and J calls and clone size come from that table; D and trimming were worked out from the DNA. The sample includes 150,000 to 160,000 clones, about 88% of them seen just once. CDR1 and CDR2 from the germline V gene are LGHNA and YSLEER. This CDR3 has 17 residues. With 1 base removed from V and 0 bases from J, the gap between germline ends came to 15 bases. The chain employs TRBV4-3 and TRBJ1-2; D is undetermined. This clonotype was obtained from a woman in her seventies with acute or convalescent COVID-19. Sequences were obtained from peripheral blood. The CDR3 nucleotides read TGCGCCAGCAGCCAAGTTATTGTACCGGGATCTAACTATGGCTACACCTTC. This codes for CASSQVIVPGSNYGYTF.